The clone carrying this T cell receptor (beta chain) was observed a single time. Vbeta (60) and Jbeta (13) primers were used in the PCR. The data were produced by immunoSEQ multiplex PCR, yet TCRdb's version contains in-frame clones alone and is incomplete. The sample yields 49,000 or so clones, 81% seen once. The sample is drawn from a study of cytomegalovirus exposure and HLA in healthy donors. The CDR3 extends over 12 amino acids. Germline values: CDR1 SGHTA, CDR2 FQGNSA. Trimming cost V 2 bases and J 10 bases, with 12 bases left between them. J is TRBJ2-7 and V is TRBV7-2; D gene uncertain. The source material was PBMCs. This TCR derives from a boy younger than 18 in good health and CMV-seropositive. In DNA form, the CDR3 reads TGTGCCAGCAGCTTAATAGCCTCGGAACAGTACTTC. This translates into CASSLIASEQYF.